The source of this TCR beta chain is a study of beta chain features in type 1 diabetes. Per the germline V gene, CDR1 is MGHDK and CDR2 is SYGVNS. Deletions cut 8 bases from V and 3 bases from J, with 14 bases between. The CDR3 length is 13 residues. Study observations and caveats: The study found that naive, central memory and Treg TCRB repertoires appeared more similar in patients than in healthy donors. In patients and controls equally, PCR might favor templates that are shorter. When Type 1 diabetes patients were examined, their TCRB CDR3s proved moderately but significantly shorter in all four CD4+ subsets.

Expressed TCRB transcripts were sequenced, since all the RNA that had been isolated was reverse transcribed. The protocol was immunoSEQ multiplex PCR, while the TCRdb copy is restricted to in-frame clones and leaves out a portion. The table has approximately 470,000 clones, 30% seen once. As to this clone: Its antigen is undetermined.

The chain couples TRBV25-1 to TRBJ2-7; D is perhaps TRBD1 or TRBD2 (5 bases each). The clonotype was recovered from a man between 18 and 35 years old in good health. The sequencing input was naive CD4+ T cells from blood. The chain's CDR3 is CASLGTPHYEQYF. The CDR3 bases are TGTGCCAGCCTCGGGACCCCACACTACGAGCAGTACTTC.